What follows are 29 T cell receptor beta chains derived from one specimen sequenced in a study of blood T cell repertoires in COVID-19. Libraries were prepared by immunoSEQ multiplex PCR; TCRdb keeps only in-frame clonotypes and omits some of them. The sample has 150,000 to 200,000 clones, about 86% seen once. Source material: peripheral blood. The origin of the receptors is a young man with active or convalescent COVID-19.

The genes are TRBV19 and TRBJ1-5; TRBD1 aligns across 7 bases. This CDR3 has 14 amino acids. Germline V gives CDR1 LNHDA, CDR2 SQIVND (reference sequence). The J segment lost 4 bases and the V segment lost 5 bases, leaving 5 bases of the junction unmatched. CDR3 DNA: TGTGCCAGTAGTCCGGGACAGATAAATCAGCCCCAGCATTTT. Translating gives CASSPGQINQPQHF.

The V call is TRBV7-9, the J call TRBJ1-3, with 9 nucleotides matching TRBD1. V was pared by 5 bases and J by 2 bases, with 7 bases of the junction left unmatched. The CDR3 totals 16 residues. CDR1 SEHNR and CDR2 FQNEAQ come from the germline V gene (reference sequence). The CDR3 nucleotides are TGTGCCAGCAGCATGACCCGGGACAGGGCTGGAAACACCATATATTTT. Translating gives CASSMTRDRAGNTIYF.

The V call is TRBV10-3, the J call TRBJ2-2; D possibly corresponds to TRBD2 (5 bases). V was cut by 3 bases and J by 1 base, with 9 bases left in between. The CDR3 is 15 amino acids. From germline, CDR1 is ENHRY and CDR2 SYGVKD. This CDR3 is CAISEEGLNTGELFF. The CDR3 coding sequence is TGTGCCATCAGTGAAGAGGGCCTGAACACCGGGGAGCTGTTTTTT.

V usage is TRBV2 and J usage is TRBJ2-1, with 7 bases lining up with TRBD1. The CDR3 runs 15 residues. V dropped 6 bases and J dropped 2; count of bases not matched to a gene: 7. Germline values: CDR1 SNHLY, CDR2 FYNNEI. The CDR3 DNA reads TGTGCCAGCAGAACCCGACAGGGACCCTACAATGAGCAGTTCTTC. Amino acid sequence: CASRTRQGPYNEQFF. The full variable domain, with the rest looked up from reference TRBV2 and TRBJ2-1, is EPEVTQTPSHQVTQMGQEVILRCVPISNHLYFYWYRQILGQKVEFLVSFYNNEISEKSEIFDDQFSVERPDGSNFTLKIRSTKLEDSAMYFCASRTRQGPYNEQFFGPGTRLTVL.

V and J are TRBV5-1 and TRBJ1-3, with D unclear. CDR3 length equals 15 residues. Germline-derived CDR1 and CDR2 are SGHRS and YFSETQ. Trimming took off 2 bases at V and 1 base at J, with 10 bases between the two ends. CDR3 DNA sequence: TGCGCCAGCAGCTTCGGGGAACCTTCTGGAAACACCATATATTTT. Its translation is CASSFGEPSGNTIYF.

This clone was recorded a few times. The chain couples TRBV19 to TRBJ1-2, with D maybe TRBD1 (6 bases). This CDR3 spans 14 amino acids. V lost 7 bases, J lost 4 bases, and 16 bases lay in between. CDR1 is LNHDA, CDR2 SQIVND, per germline (reference sequence). CDR3 DNA sequence: TGTGCCAGTAATAACAGGGTTGAGGGCTATGGCTACACCTTC. Translated, it gives CASNNRVEGYGYTF. The entire variable domain, with the rest obtained from reference TRBV19 and TRBJ1-2, is as follows: DGGITQSPKYLFRKEGQNVTLSCEQNLNHDAMYWYRQDPGQGLRLIYYSQIVNDFQKGDIAEGYSVSREKKESFPLTVTSAQKNPTAFYLCASNNRVEGYGYTFGSGTRLTVV.

The table lists this clone with a count of one. The rearrangement uses TRBV6-5 and TRBJ2-7, with 8 bases fitting TRBD1. There are 16 residues in the CDR3. V shed 0 bases and J 3 bases; nucleotides not matched to a gene: 7. Looked up from germline, CDR1 is MNHEY and CDR2 is SVGAGI. The CDR3 DNA reads TGTGCCAGCAGTTACTCTGCGGACAGGGTCTACTACGAGCAGTACGTC. The encoded protein is CASSYSADRVYYEQYV.

This clone occurred a few times. The chain carries TRBV7-8 and TRBJ1-5; 7 bases are a match to TRBD1. CDR1 and CDR2 (germline): SGHVS, FQNEAQ. The CDR3 runs to 15 residues. J lost 0 bases, V lost 5 bases, and 4 bases had no gene match. CDR3 sequence reads: CASSKTGNSNQPQHF. As DNA, the CDR3 is TGTGCCAGCAGCAAGACAGGGAATAGCAATCAGCCCCAGCATTTT.

This chain uses TRBV6-5 with TRBJ2-7; possible D gene TRBD1, 6 bases. The V gene's germline CDR1 is MNHEY and CDR2 SVGAGI. The CDR3 has 14 residues. Trimming removed 5 bases at V and 3 bases at J, with 14 bases between. Here the CDR3 reads CASSLLTGGYEQYF. CDR3 coding DNA: TGTGCCAGCAGTCTCCTGACAGGAGGCTACGAGCAGTACTTC.

In its sample, this clone was seen a few times. The chain combines TRBV19 with TRBJ1-2; 9 bases align to TRBD1. From germline, CDR1 is LNHDA and CDR2 SQIVND (reference sequence). The CDR3 is made up of 14 amino acids. Trimming at V came to 6 bases and at J to 6 bases, leaving 8 bases not matched to a gene. The CDR3: CASSRGTGLNGYTF. The CDR3 DNA is TGTGCCAGTAGCCGCGGGACAGGGCTTAATGGCTACACCTTC.

The chain combines TRBV7-9 with TRBJ2-3; TRBD1 agrees at 8 bases. This CDR3 has 16 amino acids. CDR1 SEHNR and CDR2 FQNEAQ come from the germline V gene (reference sequence). J lost 5 bases, V lost 5 bases, and 12 bases had no gene match. CDR3 amino acids: CASSLTTGDRVDTQYF. The CDR3 nucleotides are TGTGCCAGCAGCCTCACGACAGGGGATAGAGTAGATACGCAGTATTTT.

The rearrangement uses TRBV10-1 and TRBJ2-5, with TRBD1 matching over 11 bases. The CDR3 has 18 amino acids. With V trimmed by 10 bases and J by 4 bases, 20 bases remained unmatched. The germline V gene has CDR1 WNHNN and CDR2 SYGVQD (reference sequence). Here the CDR3 reads CATPKRGLDRGRLETQYF. The CDR3 bases are TGCGCCACGCCGAAACGCGGGTTGGACAGGGGGCGATTAGAGACCCAGTACTTC.

The rearrangement links TRBV30 to TRBJ1-6, with TRBD1 as a possible D gene (5 bases). Germline lookup yields CDR1 GTSNPN and CDR2 SVGIG (reference sequence). The CDR3 sequence is 13 residues long. The V gene lost 3 bases and the J gene lost 10 bases, with 13 bases spanning the gap. As DNA, the CDR3 is TGTGCCTGGAGGGGTTCAGGGAACTCACCCCTCCACTTT. The encoded protein is CAWRGSGNSPLHF.

This sequence joins TRBV30 and TRBJ1-2; 9 bases are shared with TRBD1. V gave up 5 bases and J gave up 4 bases; unmatched junction bases: 5. CDR3 length: 13 residues. Germline CDR1 and CDR2: GTSNPN and SVGIG (reference sequence). The CDR3 sequence is CAWGGQGIYGYTF. The CDR3, as DNA: TGTGCCTGGGGGGGACAGGGAATCTATGGCTACACCTTC.

The chain joins TRBV6-2 or TRBV6-3 to TRBJ2-1, with 11 bases lining up with TRBD2. The germline V gene has CDR1 MNHEY and CDR2 SVGEGT. Trimming removed 5 bases from V and 6 bases from J; junction bases left unmatched: 6. CDR3 length: 15 amino acids. Here the CDR3 reads CASSRAGTSGNEQFF. As DNA, the CDR3 is TGTGCCAGCAGTCGAGCCGGGACTAGCGGCAATGAGCAGTTCTTC.

This chain joins TRBV6-5 and TRBJ1-1; no reliable D call. CDR1 and CDR2 (germline): MNHEY, SVGAGI. This CDR3 has 14 amino acids. V was pared by 6 bases and J by 6 bases, with 17 bases between. As DNA, the CDR3 is TGTGCCAGCAGGGAGACCGTCGCCGGGGCTGAAGCTTTCTTT. Amino acids: CASRETVAGAEAFF.

This clone has only a few counts. V usage is TRBV6-6 and J usage is TRBJ1-5, with D unclear. Trimming removed 2 bases from V and 5 bases from J, with 10 bases in between. Per germline, CDR1 MNHNY and CDR2 SVGAGI (reference sequence). The CDR3 extends over 14 amino acids. The CDR3 bases are TGTGCCAGCAGTTACCCGGAGCAGCATCAGCCCCAGCATTTT. Amino acid sequence: CASSYPEQHQPQHF.

This clone turned up a few times. In nucleotides, the CDR3 is TGTGCCACCAGCTCGGGACAGGGGGCCGGGGAGACCCAGTACTTC. Translating it yields CATSSGQGAGETQYF. The chain links TRBV24-1 to TRBJ2-5; 12 nucleotides align to TRBD1. Looked up from germline, CDR1 is KGHDR and CDR2 is SFDVKD. J was trimmed by 5 bases and V by 7 bases; bases with no gene match: 7. This CDR3 contains 15 residues.

The rearrangement joins TRBV6-6 to TRBJ1-1, with TRBD1 matching over 12 bases. The CDR3 is made up of 16 amino acids. Germline V CDR1 and CDR2: MNHNY, SVGAGI (reference sequence). V was pared by 6 bases and J by 10 bases, with 15 bases of the junction left unmatched. This chain's CDR3 is CASSSYPRDRGHGAFF. The CDR3 DNA reads TGTGCCAGCAGCAGTTACCCCCGGGACAGGGGGCACGGAGCTTTCTTT.

The chain recombines TRBV7-3 with TRBJ2-1; 9 bases are a match to TRBD2. Germline loops: CDR1 SGHTA, CDR2 FQGTGA. The CDR3 spans 15 residues. J gave up 0 bases and V 3 bases, and 0 bases lay outside the gene matches. The CDR3 is CASSFSGSSYNEQFF. CDR3 nucleotide sequence: TGTGCCAGCAGCTTTAGCGGGAGCTCCTACAATGAGCAGTTCTTC.

This chain joins TRBV6-5 and TRBJ2-3; TRBD1 aligns across 7 bases. Germline V gene lookup returns CDR1 MNHEY and CDR2 SVGAGI. There are 16 residues in the CDR3. V trimming: 0 bases; J trimming: 6 bases; junction bases outside the gene matches: 9. The CDR3 loop is CASSYSTGAVTDTQYF. The CDR3 nucleotides are TGTGCCAGCAGTTACTCAACAGGGGCCGTCACGGATACGCAGTATTTT.

This clone was picked up a small number of times. The chain is built from TRBV4-1 and TRBJ2-1; TRBD1 agrees at 7 bases. V gave up 5 bases and J gave up 8 bases; unmatched junction bases: 9. Germline CDR1 and CDR2: MGHRA and YSYEKL. The length of the CDR3 is 14 residues. The CDR3 DNA is TGCGCCAGCAGCGCCCGGACAGGTAGGCATGAGCAGTTCTTC. Translated, it gives CASSARTGRHEQFF.

The genes are TRBV9 and TRBJ1-2; 7 positions agree with TRBD1. V was pared by 0 bases and J by 6 bases, with 5 bases of the junction left unmatched. This CDR3 contains 14 residues. Germline values: CDR1 SGDLS, CDR2 YYNGEE. CDR3 bases: TGTGCCAGCAGCGTAGACAGGGGCTCAGATGGCTACACCTTC. Translating it yields CASSVDRGSDGYTF.

The V call is TRBV25-1, the J call TRBJ1-4; D is uncertain. Deletions cut 8 bases from V and 11 bases from J, with 18 bases between. Germline CDR1 MGHDK, CDR2 SYGVNS. The CDR3 has 13 amino acids. The CDR3 is CASLQSLGGKLFF. The CDR3 region has the DNA TGTGCCAGCCTACAGAGTTTGGGTGGGAAACTGTTTTTT. The variable domain in full, completed from reference TRBV25-1 and TRBJ1-4, reads EADIYQTPRYLVIGTGKKITLECSQTMGHDKMYWYQQDPGMELHLIHYSYGVNSTEKGDLSSESTVSRIRTEHFPLTLESARPSHTSQYLCASLQSLGGKLFFGSGTQLSVL.

The CDR3 here is CASSYRGGQPQHF. CDR3 bases: TGTGCCAGCAGCTACAGGGGAGGTCAGCCCCAGCATTTT. The V gene is TRBV7-2, the J gene TRBJ1-5, with 7 bases aligning to TRBD1. There are 13 residues in the CDR3. The V gene's germline CDR1 is SGHTA and CDR2 FQGNSA. Unmatched junction bases numbered 3, after V lost 4 bases and J lost 6 bases.

The rearrangement uses TRBV5-1 and TRBJ2-1; D is possibly TRBD2 (6 bases). Germline V gene data show CDR1 as SGHRS and CDR2 as YFSETQ. CDR3 length: 14 amino acids. Deletions cut 5 bases from V and 0 bases from J, with 9 bases between. The DNA for the CDR3 is TGCGCCAGCAGACTGGGGGGCTCCTACAATGAGCAGTTCTTC. This encodes CASRLGGSYNEQFF.

The chain combines TRBV10-2 with TRBJ2-3; perhaps TRBD1 as D (5 bases). The CDR3 extends over 13 amino acids. Germline assignment: CDR1 WSHSY and CDR2 SAAADI. V was pared by 4 bases and J by 5 bases, with 10 bases between. The CDR3 loop reads CASSVQGLDTQYF. The CDR3 bases are TGCGCCAGCAGTGTCCAGGGATTAGATACGCAGTATTTT.

Here the CDR3 reads CASSVDQRAGGLSGNTIYF. The CDR3 DNA is TGTGCCAGCAGCGTAGACCAGAGGGCTGGGGGCCTCTCTGGAAACACCATATATTTT. The genes are TRBV9 and TRBJ1-3, with a possible D match to TRBD1 (6 bases). V lost 0 bases and J lost 0, with 19 bases in between. Germline CDR1 SGDLS, CDR2 YYNGEE. The CDR3 contains 19 residues.

The genes are TRBV10-1 and TRBJ2-2; no definite D call. V lost 6 bases and J lost 5, with 7 bases in between. The CDR3 runs 12 residues. Germline assignment: CDR1 WNHNN and CDR2 SYGVQD (reference sequence). CDR3 protein: CASRSGTGELFF. The DNA for the CDR3 is TGCGCCAGCAGGAGTGGTACCGGGGAGCTGTTTTTT.